The T cell receptor beta chain under discussion was sequenced for a study of T cell changes during pregnancy in multiple sclerosis. Libraries were prepared by immunoSEQ multiplex PCR; TCRdb keeps only in-frame clonotypes and omits some of them. This repertoire shows roughly 50,000 clones, approximately 92% found once; its top ten account for about 0.25%. The TCR sequence derives from a female donor with multiple sclerosis, enrolled in a pregnancy study. Source: CD4+ T cells from peripheral blood mononuclear cells, taken in the third trimester of pregnancy.

DNA of the CDR3: TGTGCCAGCAGCGCCCCTAAGGGTGCTAGCGGAGACAATGAGCAGTTCTTC. Protein sequence: CASSAPKGASGDNEQFF. The genes are TRBV7-9 and TRBJ2-1; TRBD2 matches 7 bases. V trimming: 5 bases; J trimming: 5 bases; junction bases outside the gene matches: 15. This CDR3 has 17 residues. Per germline, CDR1 SEHNR and CDR2 FQNEAQ (reference sequence).